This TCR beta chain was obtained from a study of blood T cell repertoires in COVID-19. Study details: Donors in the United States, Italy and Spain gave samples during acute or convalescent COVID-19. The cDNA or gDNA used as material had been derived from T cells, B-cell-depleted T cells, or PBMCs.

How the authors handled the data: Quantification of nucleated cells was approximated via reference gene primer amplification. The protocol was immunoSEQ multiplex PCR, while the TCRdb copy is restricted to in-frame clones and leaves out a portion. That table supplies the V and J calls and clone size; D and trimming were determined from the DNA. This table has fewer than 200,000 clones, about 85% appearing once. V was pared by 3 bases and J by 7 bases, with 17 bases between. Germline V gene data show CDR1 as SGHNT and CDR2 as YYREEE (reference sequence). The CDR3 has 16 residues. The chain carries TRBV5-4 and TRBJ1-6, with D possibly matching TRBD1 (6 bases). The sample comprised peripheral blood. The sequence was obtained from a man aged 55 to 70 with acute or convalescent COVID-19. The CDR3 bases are TGTGCCAGCAGCTGGGGGGGGCGGACCAGCAATTCACCCCTCCACTTT. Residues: CASSWGGRTSNSPLHF. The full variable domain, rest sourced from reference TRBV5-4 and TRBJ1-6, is ETGVTQSPTHLIKTRGQQVTLRCSSQSGHNTVSWYQQALGQGPQFIFQYYREEENGRGNFPPRFSGLQFPNYSSELNVNALELDDSALYLCASSWGGRTSNSPLHFGNGTRLTVT.